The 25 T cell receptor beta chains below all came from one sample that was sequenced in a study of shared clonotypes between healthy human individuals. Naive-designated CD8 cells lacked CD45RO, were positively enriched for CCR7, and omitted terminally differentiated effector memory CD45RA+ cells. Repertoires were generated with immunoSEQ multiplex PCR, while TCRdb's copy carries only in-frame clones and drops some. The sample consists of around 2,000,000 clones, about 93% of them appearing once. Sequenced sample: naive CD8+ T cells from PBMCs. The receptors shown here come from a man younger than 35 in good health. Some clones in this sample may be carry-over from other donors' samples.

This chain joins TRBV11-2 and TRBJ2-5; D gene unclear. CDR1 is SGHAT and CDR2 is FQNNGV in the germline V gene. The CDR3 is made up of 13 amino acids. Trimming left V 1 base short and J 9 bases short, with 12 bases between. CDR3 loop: CASSLVLPAAQYF. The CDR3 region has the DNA TGTGCCAGCAGCTTAGTCCTACCCGCGGCCCAGTACTTC.

Here the CDR3 reads CASSSQREFSYEQYF. The CDR3 DNA reads TGTGCCAGCAGTTCACAGCGGGAGTTTTCCTACGAGCAGTACTTC. The V gene is TRBV27, the J gene TRBJ2-7; 8 nucleotides align to TRBD2. Germline CDR1 is MNHEY and CDR2 is SMNVEV (reference sequence). This CDR3 contains 15 residues. With V trimmed by 4 bases and J by 1 base, 6 bases remained unmatched.

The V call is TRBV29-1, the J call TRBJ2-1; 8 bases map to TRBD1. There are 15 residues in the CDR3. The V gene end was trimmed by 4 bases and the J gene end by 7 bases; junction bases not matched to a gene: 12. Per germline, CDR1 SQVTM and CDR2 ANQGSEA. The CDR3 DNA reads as TGCAGCGTTGTCCCTCGTCAGGGGGCGGGGAATGAGCAGTTCTTC. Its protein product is CSVVPRQGAGNEQFF.

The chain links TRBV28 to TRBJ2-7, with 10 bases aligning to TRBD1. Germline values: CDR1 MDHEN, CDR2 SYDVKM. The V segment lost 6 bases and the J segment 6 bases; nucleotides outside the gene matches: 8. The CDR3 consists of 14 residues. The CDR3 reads CASRGTGEVGEQYF. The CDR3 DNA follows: TGTGCCAGCAGGGGGACAGGGGAAGTCGGCGAGCAGTACTTC.

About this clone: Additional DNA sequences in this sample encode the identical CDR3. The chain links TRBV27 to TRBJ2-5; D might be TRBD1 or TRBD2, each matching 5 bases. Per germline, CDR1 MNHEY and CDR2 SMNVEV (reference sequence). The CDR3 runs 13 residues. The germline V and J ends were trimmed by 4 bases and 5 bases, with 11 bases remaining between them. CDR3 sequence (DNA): TGTGCCAGCAGTTCGAGAGGGGAGGAGACCCAGTACTTC. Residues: CASSSRGEETQYF.

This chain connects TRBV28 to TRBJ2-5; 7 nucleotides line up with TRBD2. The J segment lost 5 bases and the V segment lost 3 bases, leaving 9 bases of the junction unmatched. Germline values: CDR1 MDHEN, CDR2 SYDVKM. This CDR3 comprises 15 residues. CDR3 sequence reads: CASSFIRGRGETQYF. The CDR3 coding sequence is TGTGCCAGCAGTTTTATTCGAGGGCGGGGGGAGACCCAGTACTTC. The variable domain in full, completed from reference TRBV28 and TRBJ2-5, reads DVKVTQSSRYLVKRTGEKVFLECVQDMDHENMFWYRQDPGLGLRLIYFSYDVKMKEKGDIPEGYSVSREKKERFSLILESASTNQTSMYLCASSFIRGRGETQYFGPGTRLLVL.

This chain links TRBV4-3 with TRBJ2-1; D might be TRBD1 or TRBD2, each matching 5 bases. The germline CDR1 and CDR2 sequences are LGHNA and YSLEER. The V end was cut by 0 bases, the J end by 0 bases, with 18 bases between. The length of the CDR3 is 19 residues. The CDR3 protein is CASSQDRGRVTISYNEQFF. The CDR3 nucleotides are TGCGCCAGCAGCCAAGATCGGGGCAGGGTGACGATCTCCTACAATGAGCAGTTCTTC.

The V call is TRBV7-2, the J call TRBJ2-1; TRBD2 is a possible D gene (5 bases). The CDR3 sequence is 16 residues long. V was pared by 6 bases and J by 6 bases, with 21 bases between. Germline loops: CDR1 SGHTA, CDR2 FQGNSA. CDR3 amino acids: CASSLPGLKFFNEQFF. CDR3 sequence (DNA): TGTGCCAGCAGTCTCCCCGGACTTAAATTCTTCAATGAGCAGTTCTTC.

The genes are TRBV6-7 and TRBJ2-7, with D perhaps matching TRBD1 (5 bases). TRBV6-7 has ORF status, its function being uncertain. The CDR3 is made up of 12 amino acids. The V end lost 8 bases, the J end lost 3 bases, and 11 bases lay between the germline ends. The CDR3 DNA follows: TGTGCCAGCGCGGTAGGGGTCTACGAGCAGTACTTC. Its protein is CASAVGVYEQYF.

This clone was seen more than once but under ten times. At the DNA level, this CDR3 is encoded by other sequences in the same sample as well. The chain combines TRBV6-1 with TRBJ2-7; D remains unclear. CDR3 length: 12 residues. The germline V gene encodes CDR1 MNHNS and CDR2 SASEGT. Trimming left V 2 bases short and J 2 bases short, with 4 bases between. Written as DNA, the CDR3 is TGTGCCAGCAGTGAACGGACCTACGAGCAGTACTTC. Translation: CASSERTYEQYF.

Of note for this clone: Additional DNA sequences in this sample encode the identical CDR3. The CDR3 region is CASSLGVGTEAFF. Here the CDR3 DNA reads TGTGCCAGCAGCTTGGGGGTAGGCACTGAAGCTTTCTTT. The V and J genes are TRBV5-6 and TRBJ1-1; D uncertain. The ends were cut back, 0 bases at V and 4 bases at J, with 7 bases in the middle. CDR1 and CDR2 (germline): SGHDT, YYEEEE. The length of the CDR3 is 13 residues.

CDR3 sequence: CASSSAGTGNYEQYF. The CDR3 DNA reads as TGTGCCAGCAGCTCCGCCGGGACAGGGAACTACGAGCAGTACTTC. The chain combines TRBV7-9 with TRBJ2-7, with TRBD1 matching 9 bases. The CDR3 sequence is 15 residues long. Germline loops: CDR1 SEHNR, CDR2 FQNEAQ (reference sequence). The V segment lost 4 bases and the J segment 3 bases; nucleotides outside the gene matches: 7.

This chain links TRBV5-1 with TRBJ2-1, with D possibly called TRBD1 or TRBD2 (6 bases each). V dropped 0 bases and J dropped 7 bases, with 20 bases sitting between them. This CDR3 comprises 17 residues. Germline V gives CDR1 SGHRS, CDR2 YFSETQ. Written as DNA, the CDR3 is TGCGCCAGCAGCTTGGCTGTGGCGGGCGGGACACTGAATGAGCAGTTCTTC. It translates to CASSLAVAGGTLNEQFF.

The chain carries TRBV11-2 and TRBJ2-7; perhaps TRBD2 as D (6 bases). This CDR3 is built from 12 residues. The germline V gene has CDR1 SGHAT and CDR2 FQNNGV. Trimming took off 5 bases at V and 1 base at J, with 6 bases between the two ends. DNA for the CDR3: TGTGCCAGCAGCGGGGGGTCCTACGAGCAGTACTTC. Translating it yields CASSGGSYEQYF.

The CDR3 reads CASRTGGDGNTIYF. CDR3 sequence (DNA): TGTGCCAGCAGGACAGGGGGCGATGGAAACACCATATATTTT. This sequence joins TRBV27 and TRBJ1-3, with 10 bases aligning to TRBD1. Per germline, CDR1 MNHEY and CDR2 SMNVEV (reference sequence). The CDR3 contains 14 residues. J was trimmed by 3 bases and V by 6 bases; bases with no gene match: 2.

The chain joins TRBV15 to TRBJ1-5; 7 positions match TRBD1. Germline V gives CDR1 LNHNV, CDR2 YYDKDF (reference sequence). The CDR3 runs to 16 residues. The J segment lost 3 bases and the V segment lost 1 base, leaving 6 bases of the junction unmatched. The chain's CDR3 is CATSRAPDRDNQPQHF. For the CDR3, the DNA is TGTGCCACCAGCAGAGCCCCAGACAGGGACAATCAGCCCCAGCATTTT.

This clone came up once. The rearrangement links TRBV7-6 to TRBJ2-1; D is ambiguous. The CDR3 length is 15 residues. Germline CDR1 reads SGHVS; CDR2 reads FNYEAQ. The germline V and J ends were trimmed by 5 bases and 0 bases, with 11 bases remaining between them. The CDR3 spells CASSQPTLSYNEQFF. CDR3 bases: TGTGCCAGCAGCCAACCCACCCTCTCCTACAATGAGCAGTTCTTC.

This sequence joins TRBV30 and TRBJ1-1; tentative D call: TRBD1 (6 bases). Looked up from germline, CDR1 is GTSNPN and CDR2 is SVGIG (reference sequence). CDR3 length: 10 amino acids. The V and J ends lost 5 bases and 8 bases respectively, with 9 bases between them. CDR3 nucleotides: TGTGCCTGGGACACAGGGGAAGCTTTCTTT. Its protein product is CAWDTGEAFF. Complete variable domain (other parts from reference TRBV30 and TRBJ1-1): SQTIHQWPATLVQPVGSPLSLECTVEGTSNPNLYWYRQAAGRGLQLLFYSVGIGQISSEVPQNLSASRPQDRQFILSSKKLLLSDSGFYLCAWDTGEAFFGQGTRLTVV.

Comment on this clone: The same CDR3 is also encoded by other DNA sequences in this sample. The CDR3 DNA follows: TGTGCCAGCAGCGTAGTGGGGGTCGGGTACAATGAGCAGTTCTTC. Translated: CASSVVGVGYNEQFF. The rearrangement joins TRBV9 to TRBJ2-1; either TRBD1 or TRBD2 may supply D (5 bases each). V shed 0 bases and J shed 4 bases, with 11 bases lying between them. Germline loops: CDR1 SGDLS, CDR2 YYNGEE. This CDR3 is built from 15 residues.

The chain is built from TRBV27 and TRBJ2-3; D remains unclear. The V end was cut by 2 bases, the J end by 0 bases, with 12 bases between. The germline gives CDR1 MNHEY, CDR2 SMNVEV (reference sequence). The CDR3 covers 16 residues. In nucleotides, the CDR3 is TGTGCCAGCAGTTTAAGGGCAGCACTTAGCACAGATACGCAGTATTTT. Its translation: CASSLRAALSTDTQYF.

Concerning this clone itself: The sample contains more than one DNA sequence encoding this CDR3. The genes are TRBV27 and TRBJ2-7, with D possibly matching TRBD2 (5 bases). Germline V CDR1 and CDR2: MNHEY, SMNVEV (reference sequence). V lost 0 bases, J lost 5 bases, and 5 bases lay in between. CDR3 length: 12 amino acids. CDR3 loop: CASSLSGDEQYF. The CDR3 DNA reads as TGTGCCAGCAGTTTATCCGGGGACGAGCAGTACTTC.

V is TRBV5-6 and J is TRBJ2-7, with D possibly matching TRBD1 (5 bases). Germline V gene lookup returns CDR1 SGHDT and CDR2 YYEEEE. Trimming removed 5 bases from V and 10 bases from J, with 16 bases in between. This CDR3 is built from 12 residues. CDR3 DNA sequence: TGTGCCAGCAGAGGTGGCGGTGACAGACAGTACTTC. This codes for CASRGGGDRQYF.

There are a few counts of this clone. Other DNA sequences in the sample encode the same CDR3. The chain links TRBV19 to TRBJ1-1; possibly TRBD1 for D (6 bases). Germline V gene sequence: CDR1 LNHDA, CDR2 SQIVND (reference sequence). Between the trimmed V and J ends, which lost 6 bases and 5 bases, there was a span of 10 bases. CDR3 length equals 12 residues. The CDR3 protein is CASRGGRTEAFF. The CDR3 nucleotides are TGTGCCAGTAGAGGGGGAAGGACTGAAGCTTTCTTT.

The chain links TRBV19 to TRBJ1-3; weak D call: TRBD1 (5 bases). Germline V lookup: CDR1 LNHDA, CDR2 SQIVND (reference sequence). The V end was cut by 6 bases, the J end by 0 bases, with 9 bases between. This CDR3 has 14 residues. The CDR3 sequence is CASRADSSGNTIYF. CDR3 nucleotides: TGTGCCAGTAGGGCAGACAGCTCTGGAAACACCATATATTTT.

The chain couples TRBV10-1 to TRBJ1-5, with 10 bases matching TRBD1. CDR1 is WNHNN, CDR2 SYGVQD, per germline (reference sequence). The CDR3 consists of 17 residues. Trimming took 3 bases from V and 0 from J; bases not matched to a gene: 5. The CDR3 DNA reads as TGCGCCAGCAGTGAAGGGACAGGGGAATATAGCAATCAGCCCCAGCATTTT. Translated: CASSEGTGEYSNQPQHF.